Below are 23 T cell receptor beta chains sequenced from a single sample in a study of T cells after posttransplantation cyclophosphamide. Using immunoSEQ multiplex PCR, the repertoire was profiled, and TCRdb retains in-frame clones only, with some absent. This sample has 40,000 to 60,000 clones and no singletons, with roughly 2.4% in the ten largest. Sequencing input: PBMCs. Source of these receptors: a man aged 35 to 55 in good health, CMV-negative, and a related stem cell transplant donor.

This clone was recorded at least ten times. The chain couples TRBV28 to TRBJ2-2, with 10 bases lining up with TRBD1. CDR1 MDHEN and CDR2 SYDVKM come from the germline V gene. Losses at the gene ends were 9 bases for V and 12 bases for J; bases not matched to a gene: 16. The CDR3 runs to 15 residues. CDR3 protein: CASEPGQGILGKLFF. As DNA, the CDR3 is TGTGCCAGTGAGCCGGGACAGGGGATACTGGGGAAGCTGTTTTTT.

This clone was counted a few times. V usage is TRBV6-6 and J usage is TRBJ2-5, with TRBD2 matching 7 bases. The DNA end is more similar to TRBJ2-7, so the J call may be wrong. Germline-derived CDR1 and CDR2 are MNHNY and SVGAGI (reference sequence). The CDR3 contains 11 residues. The DNA of the CDR3 is TGTGCCATGGGGGGGGGATACGAGCAGTACTTC. This gives the protein CAMGGGYEQYF.

This clone was found many times. The chain links TRBV6-6 to TRBJ2-7; 9 bases align to TRBD1. The CDR3 length is 15 residues. CDR1 and CDR2 from the germline V gene are MNHNY and SVGAGI (reference sequence). Trimming took 6 bases from V and 3 from J; bases not matched to a gene: 9. CDR3 loop: CASSAFRTGVYEQYF. The CDR3 bases are TGTGCCAGCAGCGCCTTTAGGACAGGGGTCTACGAGCAGTACTTC.

This clone was observed at least ten times. The chain combines TRBV19 with TRBJ2-7; 13 bases line up with TRBD2. Germline V gene data show CDR1 as LNHDA and CDR2 as SQIVND (reference sequence). With V trimmed by 7 bases and J by 2 bases, 5 bases remained unmatched. This CDR3 is built from 15 residues. DNA of the CDR3: TGTGCCAGTACACTTGGGACTAGCGGGACCTACGAGCAGTACTTC. Its translation: CASTLGTSGTYEQYF. Using reference TRBV19 and TRBJ2-7 for the parts outside the CDR3, the full variable domain is DGGITQSPKYLFRKEGQNVTLSCEQNLNHDAMYWYRQDPGQGLRLIYYSQIVNDFQKGDIAEGYSVSREKKESFPLTVTSAQKNPTAFYLCASTLGTSGTYEQYFGPGTRLTVT.

This clone was seen a handful of times. This rearrangement joins TRBV4-2 to TRBJ1-6; TRBD1 matches 7 bases. V gave up 2 bases and J gave up 8 bases; unmatched junction bases: 6. The CDR3 is 15 amino acids. Germline V lookup: CDR1 LGHNA, CDR2 YNFKEQ. The CDR3 DNA is TGTGCCAGCAGCCAAAACAGGGGAGAAGATTCACCCCTCCACTTT. It codes for CASSQNRGEDSPLHF.

In its sample, this clone was seen many times. The chain is built from TRBV18 and TRBJ2-1, with D tentatively TRBD2 (6 bases). CDR1 KGHSH and CDR2 LQKENI come from the germline V gene. Trimming left V 1 base short and J 3 bases short, with 10 bases between. The CDR3 consists of 15 residues. The CDR3 is CASSPRGKNYNEQFF. CDR3 coding DNA: TGTGCCAGCTCACCACGCGGGAAAAACTACAATGAGCAGTTCTTC.

In its sample, this clone was seen many times. The chain couples TRBV18 to TRBJ1-4; D gene uncertain. The CDR3 is 15 amino acids. Germline CDR1 reads KGHSH; CDR2 reads LQKENI. Between the trimmed V and J ends, which lost 0 bases and 0 bases, there was a span of 5 bases. This CDR3 reads CASSPPQATNEKLFF. The CDR3 nucleotides are TGTGCCAGCTCACCACCTCAGGCAACTAATGAAAAACTGTTTTTT.

This clone was found many times. The V and J genes are TRBV5-1 and TRBJ2-7; no clear D. V dropped 0 bases and J dropped 0 bases, with 10 bases sitting between them. Germline V gene sequence: CDR1 SGHRS, CDR2 YFSETQ. This CDR3 region has 15 residues. The CDR3: CASSLGAGSSYEQYF. In DNA, the CDR3 is TGCGCCAGCAGCTTGGGTGCAGGATCCTCCTACGAGCAGTACTTC.

This clone was counted many times. The chain joins TRBV29-1 to TRBJ2-1, with 10 bases identical to TRBD2. CDR1 is SQVTM and CDR2 is ANQGSEA in the germline V gene. CDR3 length: 15 amino acids. V was clipped by 5 bases and J by 0 bases; unmatched bases: 4. CDR3 sequence: CSVKTSGYSYNEQFF. CDR3 nucleotide sequence: TGCAGCGTTAAGACTAGCGGGTACTCCTACAATGAGCAGTTCTTC.

The genes are TRBV6-5 and TRBJ2-5; D is unclear. V lost 7 bases to trimming and J lost 5 bases, with 8 bases between them. This CDR3 is 11 amino acids long. The germline V gene encodes CDR1 MNHEY and CDR2 SVGAGI. CDR3 residues: CASTQRETQYF. The CDR3 bases are TGTGCCAGCACCCAACGGGAGACCCAGTACTTC.

In the case of this clone: This sequence may be a read error, since a much larger clone differs from it by one base. V gene TRBV6-5 combines with J gene TRBJ2-5; no clear D gene. The DNA matches TRBJ2-7 better at its end, which makes the J call doubtful. Germline-derived CDR1 and CDR2 are MNHEY and SVGAGI. This CDR3 region has 14 residues. CDR3 nucleotide sequence: TGTGCCAGCAGGCCGAGGCGGAGCTCCTACGAGCAGTACTTC. It codes for CASRPRRSSYEQYF.

This clone was found many times. The genes are TRBV5-1 and TRBJ2-2, with TRBD1 matching 10 bases. CDR1 and CDR2 from the germline V gene are SGHRS and YFSETQ. After removal of 4 bases from V and 3 bases from J, the junction contained 6 bases not matched to a gene. The CDR3 loop spans 16 amino acids. DNA of the CDR3: TGCGCCAGCAGCCCCCCCGGACAGGGGGACACCGGGGAGCTGTTTTTT. Translation gives CASSPPGQGDTGELFF.

At least ten counts were recorded for this clone. The V gene is TRBV2, the J gene TRBJ2-2; D not resolved. Germline lookup yields CDR1 SNHLY and CDR2 FYNNEI. Trimming stripped 5 bases from V and 6 bases from J, with 13 bases between. The CDR3 has 14 amino acids. The CDR3 nucleotides read TGTGCCAGCAGTTCGGTCCCCCAGGCCGGGGAGCTGTTTTTT. The encoded protein is CASSSVPQAGELFF.

This clone was counted at least ten times. This chain joins TRBV5-1 and TRBJ1-5; tentative D call: TRBD1 (6 bases). From germline, CDR1 is SGHRS and CDR2 YFSETQ. The CDR3 totals 14 residues. The V and J ends lost 4 bases and 2 bases respectively, with 10 bases between them. The CDR3 nucleotides read TGCGCCAGCAGCGTAGGGGGGGGCAATCAGCCCCAGCATTTT. It specifies CASSVGGGNQPQHF.

This clone was seen at least ten times. The chain joins TRBV19 to TRBJ2-1, with unresolved D. CDR1 LNHDA and CDR2 SQIVND come from the germline V gene (reference sequence). The germline V and J ends were trimmed by 3 bases and 9 bases, with 18 bases remaining between them. This CDR3 has 15 residues. CDR3 amino acids: CASSIREFGDGEQFF. DNA of the CDR3: TGTGCCAGTAGTATTCGAGAATTTGGAGATGGTGAGCAGTTCTTC.

Details on this clone: Given the absence of the conserved phenylalanine or tryptophan at the CDR3 end, a read error is likely. The chain links TRBV19 to TRBJ1-4; TRBD1 agrees at 7 bases. CDR1 LNHDA and CDR2 SQIVND come from the germline V gene (reference sequence). The CDR3 runs to 15 residues. With 5 bases clipped from V and 5 bases from J, the junction kept 8 bases outside the gene matches. This CDR3 is CASSQSGTANEKLFL. CDR3 bases: TGTGCCAGTAGTCAGTCCGGGACAGCGAATGAAAAACTGTTTCTT.

This clone was seen at least ten times. The rearrangement uses TRBV6-6 and TRBJ2-7; tentatively, D is TRBD2 (6 bases). In germline, CDR1 is MNHNY, CDR2 SVGAGI (reference sequence). CDR3 size: 16 residues. V lost 0 bases to trimming and J lost 2 bases, with 14 bases between them. DNA for the CDR3: TGTGCCAGCAGTTACTCTCCGGGGGTAAAAACCTACGAGCAGTACTTC. Translation gives CASSYSPGVKTYEQYF.

This clone was seen many times. The chain recombines TRBV18 with TRBJ2-7; TRBD2 is a possible D gene (6 bases). The CDR3 covers 17 residues. Germline loops: CDR1 KGHSH, CDR2 LQKENI. Trimming pared 3 bases from V and 0 bases from J, leaving 18 bases between. Here the CDR3 reads CASSPMGYGGTSYEQYF. DNA for the CDR3: TGTGCCAGCTCACCCATGGGTTACGGCGGGACCTCCTACGAGCAGTACTTC.

This clone was counted ten times or more. The DNA of the CDR3 is TGCGCCAGCAGCCAAGATCTTGCCCTACAGAGCTCCTACGAGCAGTACTTC. Translating it yields CASSQDLALQSSYEQYF. The J gene is TRBJ2-7, the V gene TRBV4-1; D is unclear. This CDR3 region has 17 residues. V lost 0 bases and J lost 0, with 15 bases in between. CDR1 and CDR2 from the germline V gene are MGHRA and YSYEKL.

This clone was seen many times. The chain joins TRBV2 to TRBJ2-1, with D perhaps matching TRBD1 (6 bases). Deletions cut 1 base from V and 8 bases from J, with 12 bases between. The germline gives CDR1 SNHLY, CDR2 FYNNEI. The CDR3 is 14 residues long. The CDR3: CASSEVRGSDEQFF. DNA of the CDR3: TGTGCCAGCAGTGAAGTTAGGGGGTCTGATGAGCAGTTCTTC.

This clone was detected ten times or more. This chain uses TRBV9 with TRBJ2-1; 10 bases agree with TRBD2. Trimming cost V 7 bases and J 8 bases; bases outside gene matches: 9. The CDR3 has 14 amino acids. Germline CDR1 is SGDLS and CDR2 is YYNGEE. DNA for the CDR3: TGTGCCAGCGGCCCTGGGCTAGCGGGAGATGAGCAGTTCTTC. Amino acid sequence: CASGPGLAGDEQFF.

Many counts were recorded for this clone. This chain links TRBV18 with TRBJ2-7; the match to TRBD2 covers 7 bases. V lost 3 bases and J lost 2; bases outside the gene matches: 7. CDR1 KGHSH and CDR2 LQKENI come from the germline V gene. CDR3 length equals 15 residues. The CDR3 sequence is CASSPGGTETYEQYF. The CDR3, as DNA: TGTGCCAGCTCACCGGGGGGGACGGAAACCTACGAGCAGTACTTC.

This clone was observed many times. The J gene is TRBJ2-7, the V gene TRBV20-1; D is perhaps TRBD1 (5 bases). Germline CDR1 DFQATT, CDR2 SNEGSKA (reference sequence). The CDR3 loop spans 10 amino acids. The V gene lost 4 bases and the J gene lost 5 bases, with 6 bases spanning the gap. The DNA of the CDR3 is TGCAGTGCTAAAGGGGACGAGCAGTACTTC. Residues: CSAKGDEQYF.